Following are 22 T cell receptor beta chains from one sample sequenced in a study of cytomegalovirus exposure and HLA in healthy donors (dated by TCRdb to the late 2010s). Libraries were constructed by the immunoSEQ multiplex PCR assay. This immuneACCESS table, as held by TCRdb, lists in-frame sequences with V and J called but not all clones. Of the missing ones, under half trace to an unresolved V gene in checked studies; the others have no known cause. The sample table contains hundreds of thousands of clones; only one count was recorded for 70% to 90% of them. The ten most abundant clones make up roughly 5.7% of the sample. Sequencing input: PBMCs. The receptors originated from a woman aged 18-29 years in good health and CMV-seronegative.

This rearrangement joins TRBV27 to TRBJ1-5, with D possibly TRBD1 on 6 matching bases. This CDR3 has 15 amino acids. V lost 1 base and J 2 bases, leaving 9 bases between the germline ends. The germline V gene encodes CDR1 MNHEY and CDR2 SMNVEV (reference sequence). This chain's CDR3 is CASSLYRDRNQPQHF. CDR3 DNA sequence: TGTGCCAGCAGTTTATACAGGGATCGCAATCAGCCCCAGCATTTT.

The V and J genes are TRBV28 and TRBJ1-1, with a weak D call TRBD1 (6 bases). Germline-derived CDR1 and CDR2 are MDHEN and SYDVKM. With 2 bases removed from V and 11 bases from J, the gap between germline ends came to 12 bases. This CDR3 contains 12 residues. This CDR3 is CASSLGNRVAFF. CDR3 coding DNA: TGTGCCAGCAGTTTAGGGAACAGGGTTGCTTTCTTT. Full variable domain (missing parts from reference TRBV28 and TRBJ1-1): DVKVTQSSRYLVKRTGEKVFLECVQDMDHENMFWYRQDPGLGLRLIYFSYDVKMKEKGDIPEGYSVSREKKERFSLILESASTNQTSMYLCASSLGNRVAFFGQGTRLTVV.

The table lists this clone with a few counts. The V gene is TRBV10-3, the J gene TRBJ2-7; D unclear. Germline V gene data show CDR1 as ENHRY and CDR2 as SYGVKD. The CDR3 has 13 residues. V dropped 6 bases and J dropped 4 bases, with 13 bases sitting between them. CDR3 amino acids: CAIRVALGYEQYF. In DNA, the CDR3 is TGTGCCATCAGGGTCGCCCTAGGTTACGAGCAGTACTTC.

The chain couples TRBV4-1 to TRBJ1-1; perhaps TRBD1 as D (6 bases). The CDR3 runs 17 residues. Germline CDR1 reads MGHRA; CDR2 reads YSYEKL. V was trimmed by 1 base and J by 3 bases, leaving 18 bases between them. This CDR3 reads CASSQVVGGVGYTEAFF. For the CDR3, the DNA is TGCGCCAGCAGCCAAGTCGTAGGGGGGGTAGGGTACACTGAAGCTTTCTTT.

A few counts support this clone. CDR3 amino acids: CASSGGLGTGELFF. CDR3 DNA sequence: TGTGCCAGCAGCGGGGGCCTGGGGACCGGGGAGCTGTTTTTT. This chain joins TRBV5-4 and TRBJ2-2; D possibly corresponds to TRBD1 (6 bases). This CDR3 has 14 residues. CDR1 is SGHNT, CDR2 YYREEE, per germline (reference sequence). Deletions cut 4 bases from V and 5 bases from J, with 12 bases between.

This rearrangement joins TRBV7-6 to TRBJ2-7; D perhaps matches TRBD2 (5 bases). Per germline, CDR1 SGHVS and CDR2 FNYEAQ. This CDR3 has 13 amino acids. Trimming removed 1 base at V and 7 bases at J, with 11 bases between. CDR3 bases: TGTGCCAGCAGCTTAGGGGGAGCCGGAGAGCAGTACTTC. Protein sequence: CASSLGGAGEQYF.

The chain has TRBV2 and TRBJ1-5, with D maybe TRBD1 (5 bases). V lost 3 bases to trimming and J lost 4 bases, with 13 bases between them. This CDR3 is 15 amino acids long. Germline V gives CDR1 SNHLY, CDR2 FYNNEI. The CDR3: CASSEGGRVNQPQHF. Here the CDR3 DNA reads TGTGCCAGCAGTGAGGGGGGAAGGGTAAATCAGCCCCAGCATTTT.

The chain recombines TRBV27 with TRBJ2-2; D gene uncertain. This CDR3 spans 14 amino acids. V was cut by 6 bases and J by 0 bases, with 8 bases left in between. Germline-derived CDR1 and CDR2 are MNHEY and SMNVEV (reference sequence). CDR3 nucleotides: TGTGCCAGCAGGGGATCCGCGAACACCGGGGAGCTGTTTTTT. Amino acid sequence: CASRGSANTGELFF.

V is TRBV27 and J is TRBJ1-1; D is perhaps TRBD1 (6 bases). In germline, CDR1 is MNHEY, CDR2 SMNVEV (reference sequence). The CDR3 runs to 16 residues. Deletions cut 3 bases from V and 4 bases from J, with 18 bases between. Here the CDR3 reads CASSFDRAGAGTEAFF. CDR3 in DNA: TGTGCCAGCAGTTTCGACCGAGCAGGGGCGGGCACTGAAGCTTTCTTT.

This chain connects TRBV28 to TRBJ1-1; D remains unclear. V was clipped by 10 bases and J by 1 base, with 10 bases between them. The CDR3 is made up of 12 amino acids. Looked up from germline, CDR1 is MDHEN and CDR2 is SYDVKM. The CDR3 loop is CATPRENTEAFF. The DNA of the CDR3 is TGTGCCACCCCCCGGGAGAACACTGAAGCTTTCTTT.

V usage is TRBV4-1 and J usage is TRBJ2-3; D is unclear. The V and J ends lost 5 bases and 2 bases respectively, with 8 bases between them. The length of the CDR3 is 13 residues. Germline V lookup: CDR1 MGHRA, CDR2 YSYEKL. CDR3 residues: CASSEQHTDTQYF. The CDR3, as DNA: TGCGCCAGCAGCGAACAGCACACAGATACGCAGTATTTT.

The rearrangement joins TRBV7-8 to TRBJ2-3, with unresolved D. Germline assignment: CDR1 SGHVS and CDR2 FQNEAQ. The CDR3 extends over 11 amino acids. V lost 4 bases and J lost 5, with 4 bases in between. CDR3 region: CASSSVDTQYF. The DNA of the CDR3 is TGTGCCAGCAGCTCCGTAGATACGCAGTATTTT.

This rearrangement joins TRBV2 to TRBJ2-1, with TRBD2 matching 10 bases. The J segment lost 8 bases and the V segment lost 10 bases, leaving 14 bases of the junction unmatched. Per germline, CDR1 SNHLY and CDR2 FYNNEI. The CDR3 runs 15 residues. CDR3 nucleotides: TGTGCCACCGAGGTCAGGACTAGCGGAAAGTATGAGCAGTTCTTC. Translation gives CATEVRTSGKYEQFF.

This clone showed up just once. The rearrangement uses TRBV4-1 and TRBJ2-3, with a weak D call TRBD2 (6 bases). This CDR3 has 15 residues. The germline gives CDR1 MGHRA, CDR2 YSYEKL. With 0 bases removed from V and 8 bases from J, the gap between germline ends came to 15 bases. The CDR3 is CASSQDSDYGGTQYF. Written as DNA, the CDR3 is TGCGCCAGCAGCCAAGATTCAGACTACGGGGGTACGCAGTATTTT.

The chain recombines TRBV28 with TRBJ2-7, with 7 nucleotides matching TRBD1. This CDR3 has 13 amino acids. Germline V lookup: CDR1 MDHEN, CDR2 SYDVKM. V gave up 11 bases and J gave up 3 bases; unmatched junction bases: 10. The CDR3 nucleotides read TGTGCCCACTCTAAGGGACAGCTCTACGAGCAGTACTTC. This gives the protein CAHSKGQLYEQYF.

This clone was seen once. The rearrangement links TRBV6-1 to TRBJ1-6; perhaps TRBD1 as D (5 bases). Per germline, CDR1 MNHNS and CDR2 SASEGT. The CDR3 loop spans 14 amino acids. V lost 3 bases and J lost 5, with 8 bases in between. The CDR3 loop is CASSDAGDNSPLHF. CDR3 DNA sequence: TGTGCCAGCAGTGATGCGGGGGATAATTCACCCCTCCACTTT.

The chain uses TRBV13 and TRBJ1-1; D perhaps matches TRBD1 (5 bases). V was shortened by 3 bases and J by 2 bases, with 10 bases between the two germline ends. The CDR3 has 14 residues. Germline V gene sequence: CDR1 PRHDT, CDR2 FYEKMQ (reference sequence). The CDR3 protein is CASSLGGLNTEAFF. The CDR3 coding sequence is TGTGCCAGCAGCTTGGGGGGTCTTAACACTGAAGCTTTCTTT.

This clone has ten or more counts. The chain carries TRBV6-1 and TRBJ1-2; no clear D. The germline V and J ends were trimmed by 5 bases and 8 bases, with 18 bases remaining between them. Per germline, CDR1 MNHNS and CDR2 SASEGT. The CDR3 sequence is 14 residues long. The CDR3 DNA reads TGTGCCAGCAGTTTGCGGGAGACGCAGTCCGGCTACACCTTC. Translating it yields CASSLRETQSGYTF.

CDR3 loop: CASSGDRYSYEQYF. The CDR3 DNA sequence: TGTGCCAGCAGTGGGGACAGGTACTCCTACGAGCAGTACTTC. The rearrangement uses TRBV6-1 and TRBJ2-7, with TRBD1 matching over 8 bases. V was clipped by 4 bases and J by 0 bases; unmatched bases: 2. CDR1 is MNHNS and CDR2 is SASEGT in the germline V gene. The CDR3 runs 14 residues.

This clone was seen more than once but under ten times. The chain employs TRBV7-2 and TRBJ1-5; no definite D call. Germline lookup yields CDR1 SGHTA and CDR2 FQGNSA. The CDR3 runs 13 residues. V was clipped by 2 bases and J by 6 bases, with 8 bases between them. The CDR3 DNA follows: TGTGCCAGCAGCTTACTGACGGTTCAGCCCCAGCATTTT. Translated: CASSLLTVQPQHF. The complete variable domain, with remaining parts taken from reference TRBV7-2 and TRBJ1-5, reads GAGVSQSPSNKVTEKGKDVELRCDPISGHTALYWYRQSLGQGLEFLIYFQGNSAPDKSGLPSDRFSAERTGGSVSTLTIQRTQQEDSAVYLCASSLLTVQPQHFGDGTRLSIL.

V and J are TRBV5-1 and TRBJ2-1, with D possibly called TRBD1 or TRBD2 (5 bases each). The CDR3 is 15 residues long. Per the germline V gene, CDR1 is SGHRS and CDR2 is YFSETQ. V lost 0 bases and J 1 base, leaving 8 bases between the germline ends. The CDR3 nucleotides are TGCGCCAGCAGCTTGGCGGGGCAGTCCTACAATGAGCAGTTCTTC. It translates to CASSLAGQSYNEQFF.

This clone occurred once. V gene TRBV9 combines with J gene TRBJ1-1; D not certain. V lost 3 bases and J lost 0, with 6 bases in between. The CDR3 length is 13 residues. The germline V gene encodes CDR1 SGDLS and CDR2 YYNGEE. For the CDR3, the DNA is TGTGCCAGCAGCGGGAACATGAACACTGAAGCTTTCTTT. Protein: CASSGNMNTEAFF.